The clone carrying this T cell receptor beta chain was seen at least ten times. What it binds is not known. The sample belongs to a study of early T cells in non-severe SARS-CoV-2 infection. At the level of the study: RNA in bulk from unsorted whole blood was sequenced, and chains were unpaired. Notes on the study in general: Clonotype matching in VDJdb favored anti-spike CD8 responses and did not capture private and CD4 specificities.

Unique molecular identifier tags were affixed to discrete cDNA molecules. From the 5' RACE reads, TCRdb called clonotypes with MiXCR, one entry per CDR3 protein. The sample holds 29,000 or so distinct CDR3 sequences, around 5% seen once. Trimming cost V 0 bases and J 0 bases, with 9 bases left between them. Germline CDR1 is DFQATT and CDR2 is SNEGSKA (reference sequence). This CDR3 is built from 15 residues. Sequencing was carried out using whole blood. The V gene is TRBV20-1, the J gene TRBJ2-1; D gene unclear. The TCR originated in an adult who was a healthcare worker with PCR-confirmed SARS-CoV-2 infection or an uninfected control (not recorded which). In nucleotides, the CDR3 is TGCAGTGCTAGAGATGAACAGTTCTCCTACAATGAGCAGTTCTTC. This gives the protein CSARDEQFSYNEQFF.